The 21 T cell receptor beta chains presented below share a single source sample, sequenced in a study of T cell responses to AZD1222 COVID-19 vaccine. Data came from immunoSEQ multiplex PCR; TCRdb stores just in-frame clones and leaves some out. The sample holds about 130,000 clones, roughly 92% seen once. Material: peripheral blood, obtained 28 days after the second AZD1222 dose. Receptor source: an adult who received the AZD1222 COVID-19 vaccine.

The chain uses TRBV7-2 and TRBJ2-7; possibly TRBD2 for D (6 bases). The CDR3 extends over 14 amino acids. V lost 5 bases, J lost 6 bases, and 17 bases lay in between. Looked up from germline, CDR1 is SGHTA and CDR2 is FQGNSA. CDR3 DNA sequence: TGTGCCAGCAGCAATGAAGCGGGTCCTACCGAGCAGTACTTC. Translated, it gives CASSNEAGPTEQYF.

The chain is built from TRBV27 and TRBJ2-5; the D gene could be TRBD1 or TRBD2 (5 bases each). CDR3 size: 14 residues. The germline V gene has CDR1 MNHEY and CDR2 SMNVEV (reference sequence). The V gene lost 3 bases and the J gene lost 1 base, with 9 bases spanning the gap. CDR3 sequence: CASSFTGTQETQYF. The CDR3, as DNA: TGTGCCAGCAGTTTTACGGGGACCCAAGAGACCCAGTACTTC.

The gene calls are TRBV11-2 and TRBJ2-7, with 13 bases that match TRBD2. V gave up 7 bases and J gave up 2 bases; unmatched junction bases: 5. The CDR3 length is 15 residues. Germline V gene sequence: CDR1 SGHAT, CDR2 FQNNGV. The CDR3 DNA follows: TGTGCCAGCATCAAGGGACTAGCGGGGACCTACGAGCAGTACTTC. It yields the protein CASIKGLAGTYEQYF.

A remark on this clone: At one end, the junction sequence differs from germline, possibly due to a read error. The rearrangement links TRBV12-3 or TRBV12-4 to TRBJ2-7; possibly TRBD1 or TRBD2 for D (6 bases each). The CDR3 totals 12 residues. CDR3 loop: CASSTPEGHLRF. CDR3 bases: TGTGCCAGCAGTACCCCGGAGGGACACCTACGATTC.

This clone has just one count. J is TRBJ1-3 and V is TRBV27; D unresolved. The length of the CDR3 is 15 residues. V was trimmed by 3 bases and J by 7 bases, leaving 16 bases between them. The V gene's germline CDR1 is MNHEY and CDR2 SMNVEV (reference sequence). This CDR3 reads CASSFIGSPWNTIYF. The CDR3 DNA follows: TGTGCCAGCAGTTTCATAGGGAGCCCTTGGAACACCATATATTTT.

The V and J genes are TRBV29-1 and TRBJ2-7; 9 bases align to TRBD1. The CDR3 contains 12 residues. The germline gives CDR1 SQVTM, CDR2 ANQGSEA. V lost 6 bases and J lost 6; bases outside the gene matches: 6. This CDR3 reads CSVDADRGEQYF. CDR3 coding DNA: TGCAGCGTGGACGCGGACAGGGGCGAGCAGTACTTC.

The rearrangement joins TRBV15 to TRBJ2-7, with D perhaps matching TRBD1 (6 bases). The V and J ends lost 0 bases and 0 bases respectively, with 9 bases between them. The CDR3 runs 15 residues. The V gene's germline CDR1 is LNHNV and CDR2 YYDKDF (reference sequence). In DNA form, the CDR3 reads TGTGCCACCAGCAGAGAGACAGGTAGCTCCTACGAGCAGTACTTC. Protein product: CATSRETGSSYEQYF.

In this sample, this clone turned up once. The V call is TRBV2, the J call TRBJ1-4; D may be TRBD1 (5 bases). Looked up from germline, CDR1 is SNHLY and CDR2 is FYNNEI. The CDR3 length is 14 residues. V lost 7 bases and J lost 4, with 13 bases in between. CDR3 coding DNA: TGTGCCAGCATTTCAGGGTTCGGTAATGAAAAACTGTTTTTT. Its protein is CASISGFGNEKLFF. The whole variable domain, remainder taken from reference TRBV2 and TRBJ1-4, is EPEVTQTPSHQVTQMGQEVILRCVPISNHLYFYWYRQILGQKVEFLVSFYNNEISEKSEIFDDQFSVERPDGSNFTLKIRSTKLEDSAMYFCASISGFGNEKLFFGSGTQLSVL.

The CDR3: CASSYGYSYGEQFF. CDR3 nucleotide sequence: TGTGCCAGCAGTTACGGTTACAGTTACGGTGAGCAGTTCTTC. This rearrangement joins TRBV6-2 or TRBV6-3 to TRBJ2-1; no definite D call. The V gene lost 2 bases and the J gene lost 9 bases, with 14 bases spanning the gap. CDR3 length: 14 residues. CDR1 is MNHEY and CDR2 is SVGEGT in the germline V gene.

This clone was seen only a few times. This chain links TRBV7-9 with TRBJ2-1; 7 positions agree with TRBD2. The V gene's germline CDR1 is SEHNR and CDR2 FQNEAQ (reference sequence). J lost 16 bases, V lost 7 bases, and 13 bases had no gene match. The CDR3 is made up of 12 amino acids. The CDR3 protein is CASTGGNTPRFF. The CDR3, as DNA: TGTGCCAGCACCGGGGGGAACACCCCCAGATTCTTC.

V and J are TRBV19 and TRBJ1-2; a weak D match, TRBD1 (5 bases). Trimming cost V 6 bases and J 7 bases, with 18 bases left between them. CDR1 LNHDA and CDR2 SQIVND come from the germline V gene (reference sequence). The CDR3 covers 14 residues. Here the CDR3 reads CASSHTGARGGYTF. In DNA form, the CDR3 reads TGTGCCAGTAGCCACACCGGGGCCCGGGGTGGCTACACCTTC.

The chain joins TRBV7-9 to TRBJ1-3; no clear D. Trimming stripped 5 bases from V and 0 bases from J, with 8 bases between. Germline loops: CDR1 SEHNR, CDR2 FQNEAQ (reference sequence). This CDR3 has 14 amino acids. The CDR3 region has the DNA TGTGCCAGCAGCGGTACCGGCTCTGGAAACACCATATATTTT. Amino acids: CASSGTGSGNTIYF.

V is TRBV9 and J is TRBJ2-1, with a possible D match to TRBD2 (8 bases). V shed 0 bases and J shed 6 bases, with 31 bases lying between them. The CDR3 length is 21 residues. Germline V gene lookup returns CDR1 SGDLS and CDR2 YYNGEE. The CDR3 loop reads CASSVEGGRTGGPSGGNEQFF. The CDR3 DNA follows: TGTGCCAGCAGCGTAGAAGGGGGCAGGACGGGAGGGCCCAGCGGGGGCAATGAGCAGTTCTTC.

The rearrangement links TRBV3-1 (or the pseudogene TRBV3-2) to TRBJ1-1; D is perhaps TRBD1 (6 bases). V was trimmed by 1 base and J by 3 bases, leaving 15 bases between them. The CDR3 has 16 residues. Germline loops: CDR1 LGHDT, CDR2 YNNKEL (reference sequence). The CDR3, as DNA: TGTGCCAGCAGCCAAGGTGGGGGGCCCGTGCACACTGAAGCTTTCTTT. Amino acids: CASSQGGGPVHTEAFF.

Of note for this clone: The junction shows a germline mismatch at one end, possibly a read error. The rearrangement links TRBV11-3 to TRBJ2-1; D uncertain. This CDR3 is 13 amino acids long. Germline V CDR1 and CDR2: SGHNT, YENEEA. CDR3 DNA sequence: TGTGCCAGCAGCTTTACGGTCTACACTGAGCAGTTCTTC. Amino acids: CASSFTVYTEQFF. Full variable domain (rest looked up from reference TRBV11-3 and TRBJ2-1): EAGVVQSPRYKIIEKKQPVAFWCNPISGHNTLYWYLQNLGQGPELLIRYENEEAVDDSQLPKDRFSAERLKGVDSTLKIQPAELGDSAVYLCASSFTVYTEQFFGPGTRLTVL.

This chain joins TRBV30 and TRBJ1-2; D is unclear. V was clipped by 4 bases and J by 2 bases, with 8 bases between them. CDR3 length: 12 amino acids. The germline gives CDR1 GTSNPN, CDR2 SVGIG (reference sequence). The CDR3 nucleotides read TGTGCCTGGACGACGGGGAACTATGGCTACACCTTC. Its protein product is CAWTTGNYGYTF.

The gene calls are TRBV11-3 and TRBJ1-6, with a weak D call TRBD1 (6 bases). Germline V gene lookup returns CDR1 SGHNT and CDR2 YENEEA. Trimming shortened V by 7 bases and J by 5 bases, and 15 bases separated the two germline ends. The CDR3 runs to 15 residues. CDR3 coding DNA: TGTGCCAGCACCAGAGGGGGGATAAATAATTCACCCCTCCACTTT. Translation gives CASTRGGINNSPLHF.

J is TRBJ1-4 and V is TRBV4-3; D may be TRBD1 (5 bases). V dropped 0 bases and J dropped 8 bases, with 7 bases sitting between them. Germline loops: CDR1 LGHNA, CDR2 YSLEER. The CDR3 contains 13 residues. The CDR3 sequence is CASSQDWGEKLFF. The CDR3 region has the DNA TGCGCCAGCAGCCAAGATTGGGGGGAAAAACTGTTTTTT.

The J gene is TRBJ2-1, the V gene TRBV4-1; 11 positions agree with TRBD2. The CDR3 runs to 16 residues. V gave up 0 bases and J gave up 12 bases; unmatched junction bases: 10. Germline values: CDR1 MGHRA, CDR2 YSYEKL. DNA of the CDR3: TGCGCCAGCAGCCAAGATCCCCGCCATAGCGGGAGGGCGCAGTTCTTC. Residues: CASSQDPRHSGRAQFF.

The CDR3 here is CASSLSSGGASETQYF. CDR3 in DNA: TGTGCCAGCAGCTTAAGTAGCGGGGGGGCCAGTGAGACCCAGTACTTC. The chain recombines TRBV7-8 with TRBJ2-5, with TRBD2 identical over 11 bases. CDR1 is SGHVS and CDR2 is FQNEAQ in the germline V gene. The CDR3 runs 16 residues. Trimming at V came to 2 bases and at J to 5 bases, leaving 7 bases not matched to a gene.

The genes are TRBV12-5 and TRBJ2-5, with D maybe TRBD2 (6 bases). The V gene lost 7 bases and the J gene lost 2 bases, with 17 bases spanning the gap. The CDR3 is 15 amino acids. Looked up from germline, CDR1 is LGHNT and CDR2 is FRNRAP. The CDR3 coding sequence is TGTGCTAGTGCGGGGGTAGCAGAGAATCAAGAGACCCAGTACTTC. Translated: CASAGVAENQETQYF. Complete variable domain (other parts from reference TRBV12-5 and TRBJ2-5): DARVTQTPRHKVTEMGQEVTMRCQPILGHNTVFWYRQTMMQGLELLAYFRNRAPLDDSGMPKDRFSAEMPDATLATLKIQPSEPRDSAVYFCASAGVAENQETQYFGPGTRLLVL.